This TCR beta chain appears in the sequencing data of a study of vaccination and CD4 T cells after COVID-19. For the study at large: Nasal swab PCR had shown SARS-CoV-2 positivity in the convalescent patients (about 10 mild cases, one severe case). Taking of post-vaccine samples occurred a median approximately 70 days after dose two (range 14 to 241). Study findings and constraints: For SARS-CoV-2-reactive clonotypes, the median went from about 22 to 38, a nonsignificant increase.

Within the sample, this clonotype is medium-sized. The antigen is not known. Regarding treatment: roughly nine-day PBMC culture with coronavirus spike peptide pools or control peptides (ViraFEST assay). With peptide pools, ViraFEST first expanded antigen-specific T cells and afterwards sequenced their TCRs. Oncomine TCR Beta short-read sequencing was applied to DNA from cultured CD4+ T cells. MiXCR was run by TCRdb on the PCR reads, yielding one entry per CDR3 protein. The data contain approximately 3,000 distinct CDR3 sequences, approximately 31% of them singletons. CDR1 MNHEY and CDR2 SMNVEV come from the germline V gene (reference sequence). The CDR3 covers 17 residues. V shed 0 bases and J 10 bases; nucleotides not matched to a gene: 17.

V usage is TRBV27 and J usage is TRBJ1-1, with TRBD1 identical over 7 bases. The sample comprised CD4+ T cells from blood, cultured in vitro. The TCR was taken from a human donor who had recovered from COVID-19. The CDR3 here is CASSLSRAPTGRYVAFF. In DNA form, the CDR3 reads TGTGCCAGCAGTTTATCGCGGGCCCCGACAGGGAGATACGTAGCTTTCTTT.